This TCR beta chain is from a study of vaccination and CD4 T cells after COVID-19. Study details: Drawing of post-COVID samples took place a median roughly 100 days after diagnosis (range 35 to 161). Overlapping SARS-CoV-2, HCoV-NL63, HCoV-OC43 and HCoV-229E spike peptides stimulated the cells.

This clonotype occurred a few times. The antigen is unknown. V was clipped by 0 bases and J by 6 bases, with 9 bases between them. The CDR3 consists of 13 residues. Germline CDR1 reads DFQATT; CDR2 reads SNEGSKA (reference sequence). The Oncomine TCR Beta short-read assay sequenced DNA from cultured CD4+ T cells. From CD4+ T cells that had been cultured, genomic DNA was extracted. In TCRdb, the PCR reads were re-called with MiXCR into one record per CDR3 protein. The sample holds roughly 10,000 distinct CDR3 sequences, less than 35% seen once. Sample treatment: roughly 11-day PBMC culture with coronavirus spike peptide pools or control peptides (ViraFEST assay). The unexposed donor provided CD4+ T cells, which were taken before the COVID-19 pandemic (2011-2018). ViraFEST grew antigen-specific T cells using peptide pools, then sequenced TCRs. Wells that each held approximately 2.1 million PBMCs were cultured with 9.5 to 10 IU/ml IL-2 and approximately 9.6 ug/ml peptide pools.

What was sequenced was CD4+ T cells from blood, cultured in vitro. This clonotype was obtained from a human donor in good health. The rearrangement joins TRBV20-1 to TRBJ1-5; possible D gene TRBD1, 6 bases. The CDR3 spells CSARDRGSQPQHF. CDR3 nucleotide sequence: TGCAGTGCTAGAGACAGGGGAAGTCAGCCCCAGCATTTT.